Listed below are T cell receptor beta chains from one sample, sequenced in a study of blood T cell repertoires in COVID-19. Some clones are missing from TCRdb's copy, which holds only in-frame ones; the method was immunoSEQ multiplex PCR. The table records about 42,000 clones, around 90% of them present only once. Sequencing used peripheral blood. These receptors came from a woman at least 80 years old in a cohort sampled during active or convalescent COVID-19. The CDR3 runs from the conserved cysteine through the conserved F or W. Each record gives: clone size, CDR3 length, J gene, D gene, V gene, CDR3 DNA, CDR3 protein. The D gene is left open where the match is weak. Size tells how often a clone was seen (once, few, many) or the class of an expanded clone, and some rows leave it out.

clone size: NA; CDR3 length: 15; J gene: TRBJ1-2; D gene: NA; V gene: TRBV5-1; CDR3 DNA: TGCGCCAGCAGCCACACAGGAGACTTTAACTATGGCTACACCTTC; CDR3 protein: CASSHTGDFNYGYTF
clone size: few; CDR3 length: 13; J gene: TRBJ1-2; D gene: TRBD1; V gene: TRBV7-2; CDR3 DNA: TGTGCCAGCAGCTCAACAGGGGCTCTAGGCTACACCTTC; CDR3 protein: CASSSTGALGYTF
clone size: NA; CDR3 length: 15; J gene: TRBJ2-1; D gene: TRBD1; V gene: TRBV2; CDR3 DNA: TGTGCCAGCAGTGAGCAGGGGGTATCCTACAATGAGCAGTTCTTC; CDR3 protein: CASSEQGVSYNEQFF
clone size: NA; CDR3 length: 15; J gene: TRBJ2-2; D gene: NA; V gene: TRBV9; CDR3 DNA: TGTGCCAGCAGCGTACACTTCGCGAACACCGGGGAGCTGTTTTTT; CDR3 protein: CASSVHFANTGELFF
clone size: few; CDR3 length: 13; J gene: TRBJ1-1; D gene: TRBD1; V gene: TRBV9; CDR3 DNA: TGTGCCAGCAGCTTACAGGGGGCCCCTGAAGCTTTCTTT; CDR3 protein: CASSLQGAPEAFF
clone size: NA; CDR3 length: 14; J gene: TRBJ1-5; D gene: NA; V gene: TRBV2; CDR3 DNA: TGTGCCAGCAGTGAATCTGGCAGCAATCAGCCCCAGCATTTT; CDR3 protein: CASSESGSNQPQHF
clone size: NA; CDR3 length: 13; J gene: TRBJ1-2; D gene: TRBD1; V gene: TRBV27; CDR3 DNA: TGTGCCAGCAGTTTAACAGGGGGATTTGGCTACACCTTC; CDR3 protein: CASSLTGGFGYTF
clone size: NA; CDR3 length: 15; J gene: TRBJ2-5; D gene: TRBD2; V gene: TRBV7-9; CDR3 DNA: TGTGCCAGCAGCTCCGTAGGGCTAGCGGGAGAGACCCAGTACTTC; CDR3 protein: CASSSVGLAGETQYF
clone size: once; CDR3 length: 14; J gene: TRBJ1-1; D gene: TRBD1; V gene: TRBV18; CDR3 DNA: TGTGCCAGCTTAGGACAGGGGGCGAACACTGAAGCTTTCTTT; CDR3 protein: CASLGQGANTEAFF
clone size: NA; CDR3 length: 15; J gene: TRBJ2-3; D gene: TRBD2; V gene: TRBV10-2; CDR3 DNA: TGCGCCAGCAGACCGCCTGGGCGGGGGGCGGATACGCAGTATTTT; CDR3 protein: CASRPPGRGADTQYF
clone size: NA; CDR3 length: 17; J gene: TRBJ2-6; D gene: TRBD2; V gene: TRBV4-3; CDR3 DNA: TGCGCCAGCAGCCAAGATAGCGGGTTAGGTGGGGCCAACGTCCTGACTTTC; CDR3 protein: CASSQDSGLGGANVLTF
clone size: NA; CDR3 length: 15; J gene: TRBJ1-1; D gene: NA; V gene: TRBV11-2; CDR3 DNA: TGTGCCAGCAGCTTAGACAGAGTCAGGCGAACTGAAGCTTTCTTT; CDR3 protein: CASSLDRVRRTEAFF
clone size: NA; CDR3 length: 13; J gene: TRBJ1-1; D gene: NA; V gene: TRBV24-1; CDR3 DNA: TGTGCCACCAGACAGACGGGAAACACTGAAGCTTTCTTT; CDR3 protein: CATRQTGNTEAFF
clone size: NA; CDR3 length: 15; J gene: TRBJ2-1; D gene: TRBD2; V gene: TRBV5-1; CDR3 DNA: TGCGCCAGCAGCACCACTAGCGGGGGGGCCCTGGAGCAGTTCTTC; CDR3 protein: CASSTTSGGALEQFF
clone size: NA; CDR3 length: 12; J gene: TRBJ2-3; D gene: TRBD2; V gene: TRBV5-8; CDR3 DNA: TGTGCCAGCGTCCTAGCGGAGGATACGCAGTATTTT; CDR3 protein: CASVLAEDTQYF
clone size: NA; CDR3 length: 14; J gene: TRBJ2-1; D gene: TRBD2; V gene: TRBV6-6; CDR3 DNA: TGTGCCAGCTCTTACCGGACTAGCGTGGATGAGCAGTTCTTC; CDR3 protein: CASSYRTSVDEQFF
clone size: once; CDR3 length: 15; J gene: TRBJ2-5; D gene: TRBD2; V gene: TRBV10-3; CDR3 DNA: TGTGCCATCAGCGCCGGGACTAGCAAACAAGAGACCCAGTACTTC; CDR3 protein: CAISAGTSKQETQYF
clone size: NA; CDR3 length: 15; J gene: TRBJ2-7; D gene: NA; V gene: TRBV19; CDR3 DNA: TGTGCCAGTAGTATCACAACAGGGCCTACCTACGAGCAGTACTTC; CDR3 protein: CASSITTGPTYEQYF
clone size: few; CDR3 length: 16; J gene: TRBJ2-7; D gene: TRBD2; V gene: TRBV6-5; CDR3 DNA: TGTGCCAGCAGTTACTCGACTGCGGGAGTCTCCTACGAGCAGTACTTC; CDR3 protein: CASSYSTAGVSYEQYF
clone size: NA; CDR3 length: 15; J gene: TRBJ2-7; D gene: TRBD2; V gene: TRBV6-2/TRBV6-3; CDR3 DNA: TGTGCCAGCAGTCCGACTTTAGCGGGAGCCTACGAGCAGTACTTC; CDR3 protein: CASSPTLAGAYEQYF
clone size: once; CDR3 length: 15; J gene: TRBJ2-3; D gene: TRBD1; V gene: TRBV5-1; CDR3 DNA: TGCGCCAGCAGCTTACAGGGGGCCTACACAGATACGCAGTATTTT; CDR3 protein: CASSLQGAYTDTQYF
clone size: NA; CDR3 length: 14; J gene: TRBJ1-1; D gene: TRBD1; V gene: TRBV2; CDR3 DNA: TGTGCCAGCAGTACCACAGGGGGCGAAACTGAAGCTTTCTTT; CDR3 protein: CASSTTGGETEAFF
clone size: few; CDR3 length: 15; J gene: TRBJ1-2; D gene: TRBD1; V gene: TRBV5-6; CDR3 DNA: TGTGCCAGCAGCTCATGGACAGGGCCCCACTATGGCTACACCTTC; CDR3 protein: CASSSWTGPHYGYTF
clone size: NA; CDR3 length: 13; J gene: TRBJ2-5; D gene: NA; V gene: TRBV5-1; CDR3 DNA: TGCGCCAGCAGCGAGAGGTTAAGGGAGACCCAGTACTTC; CDR3 protein: CASSERLRETQYF
clone size: NA; CDR3 length: 12; J gene: TRBJ2-1; D gene: TRBD2; V gene: TRBV30; CDR3 DNA: TGTGCCTGGGGCATCGGGGGGAATGAGCAGTTCTTC; CDR3 protein: CAWGIGGNEQFF
clone size: NA; CDR3 length: 14; J gene: TRBJ1-1; D gene: NA; V gene: TRBV15; CDR3 DNA: TGTGCCACCAGCAGAGACAGGTTGATTGTTGAAGCTTTCTTT; CDR3 protein: CATSRDRLIVEAFF
clone size: NA; CDR3 length: 13; J gene: TRBJ2-3; D gene: NA; V gene: TRBV24-1; CDR3 DNA: TGTGCCACCAAAGGTGACCGAGGGGATACGCAGTATTTT; CDR3 protein: CATKGDRGDTQYF